This is a list of T cell receptor beta chains from one sample in a study of cytomegalovirus exposure and HLA in healthy donors. Only in-frame clones appear in the TCRdb table, and some are missing; sequencing was by immunoSEQ multiplex PCR. Among about 150,000 clones, about nine tenths were seen once, and the ten largest hold 4.5%. The sequencing sample was made of PBMCs. The origin of the receptors is a man younger than 35 in good health and CMV-seropositive. Both conserved end residues are part of each CDR3. The D gene is left open where the match is weak. Clone size is not always given. Where it is, it says once, few, many or a class for expanded clones.

TRBV7-3	few	NA	TRBJ1-1	CASSSGTEAFF	TGTGCCAGCAGCTCCGGGACAGAAGCTTTCTTT
TRBV5-1	NA	NA	TRBJ2-3	CASSLPGGGGSDTQYF	TGCGCCAGCAGCCTCCCAGGGGGCGGGGGATCAGATACGCAGTATTTT
TRBV27	NA	TRBD2	TRBJ2-7	CASSLRLAGSYEQYF	TGTGCCAGCAGTTTAAGACTAGCGGGATCCTACGAGCAGTACTTC
TRBV30	few	NA	TRBJ1-1	CAWSTNTEAFF	TGTGCCTGGAGTACAAACACTGAAGCTTTCTTT
TRBV28	NA	NA	TRBJ2-6	CASSLARSSGANVLTF	TGTGCCAGCAGTTTGGCCAGAAGCTCTGGGGCCAACGTCCTGACTTTC
TRBV27	NA	TRBD2	TRBJ2-1	CASSNSGVYNEQFF	TGTGCCAGCAGTAATAGCGGGGTCTACAATGAGCAGTTCTTC
TRBV10-3	NA	TRBD1	TRBJ1-2	CAISVDRGGQRNGYTF	TGTGCCATCAGTGTCGACAGGGGAGGTCAGCGGAATGGCTACACCTTC
TRBV28	NA	TRBD1	TRBJ2-7	CASRTGQGAEEQYF	TGTGCCAGCAGGACGGGACAGGGGGCTGAGGAGCAGTACTTC
TRBV5-4	NA	TRBD2	TRBJ2-3	CASSALRTSGVTDTQYF	TGTGCCAGCAGCGCACTTCGGACTAGCGGGGTCACAGATACGCAGTATTTT
TRBV27	once	NA	TRBJ1-5	CASSLSDRRKNQPQHF	TGTGCCAGCAGTTTATCCGACAGGCGGAAGAATCAGCCCCAGCATTTT
TRBV6-5	NA	TRBD2	TRBJ2-7	CASSQPGLADYEQYF	TGTGCCAGCAGTCAACCGGGACTAGCCGATTACGAGCAGTACTTC
TRBV18	NA	NA	TRBJ2-7	CASSLTVVPEEQYF	TGTGCCAGCTCCCTGACTGTGGTCCCGGAGGAGCAGTACTTC
TRBV9	NA	NA	TRBJ2-1	CASSTPGDEQFF	TGTGCCAGCAGCACACCAGGGGATGAGCAGTTCTTC
TRBV2	once	NA	TRBJ1-6	CASSEDNTAGSPLHF	TGTGCCAGCAGTGAGGATAACACGGCGGGATCACCCCTCCACTTT
TRBV11-3	once	NA	TRBJ2-2	CASSRGMGELFF	TGTGCCAGCAGCCGAGGGATGGGGGAGCTGTTTTTT
TRBV2	NA	NA	TRBJ2-4	CASCSENIQYF	TGTGCCAGTTGCAGCGAAAACATTCAGTACTTC
TRBV30	NA	TRBD2	TRBJ2-7	CAYGGVGGSKHEQYF	TGTGCCTACGGCGGGGTGGGCGGGAGTAAGCACGAGCAGTACTTC
TRBV5-6	NA	NA	TRBJ2-5	CASSIQAQETQYF	TGTGCCAGCAGCATACAGGCACAAGAGACCCAGTACTTC